Below, 11 T cell receptor beta chains from the same sample are listed, as sequenced in a study of blood T cell repertoires in COVID-19. The data were produced by immunoSEQ multiplex PCR, yet TCRdb's version contains in-frame clones alone and is incomplete. The sample holds approximately 400,000 clones, roughly 90% seen once. Sequenced sample: PBMCs or T cells enriched from blood (not recorded which). These receptor sequences come from a woman aged 40 to 50 who had been exposed to COVID-19.

This chain connects TRBV27 to TRBJ1-2; tentatively, D is TRBD1 (5 bases). Germline assignment: CDR1 MNHEY and CDR2 SMNVEV (reference sequence). The length of the CDR3 is 13 residues. V gave up 9 bases and J gave up 3 bases, with 14 bases separating them. CDR3 region: CASRGRAYYGYTF. The CDR3 DNA sequence: TGTGCCAGTAGGGGTCGGGCTTACTATGGCTACACCTTC.

J is TRBJ1-1 and V is TRBV27, with D uncertain. Trimming took off 0 bases at V and 1 base at J, with 3 bases between the two ends. CDR1 and CDR2 from the germline V gene are MNHEY and SMNVEV (reference sequence). This CDR3 is 13 amino acids long. For the CDR3, the DNA is TGTGCCAGCAGTTTATCGGCGAACACTGAAGCTTTCTTT. Protein sequence: CASSLSANTEAFF.

The chain's CDR3 is CASSRTGRGGTEAFF. Here the CDR3 DNA reads TGTGCCAGCAGCCGGACAGGGAGGGGGGGCACTGAAGCTTTCTTT. The V and J genes are TRBV7-9 and TRBJ1-1; 8 nucleotides align to TRBD1. V lost 5 bases to trimming and J lost 4 bases; unmatched junction nucleotides: 9. CDR3 length equals 15 residues. CDR1 and CDR2 from the germline V gene are SEHNR and FQNEAQ (reference sequence).

This clone was seen once. The CDR3 reads CASRGGSADEKLFF. The CDR3 region has the DNA TGCGCCAGCAGGGGAGGAAGCGCGGATGAAAAACTGTTTTTT. The rearrangement links TRBV5-1 to TRBJ1-4; D gene uncertain. CDR1 and CDR2 (germline): SGHRS, YFSETQ. The CDR3 consists of 14 residues. Trimming removed 5 bases from V and 6 bases from J, with 14 bases in between. The entire variable domain, with the rest obtained from reference TRBV5-1 and TRBJ1-4, is as follows: KAGVTQTPRYLIKTRGQQVTLSCSPISGHRSVSWYQQTPGQGLQFLFEYFSETQRNKGNFPGRFSGRQFSNSRSEMNVSTLELGDSALYLCASRGGSADEKLFFGSGTQLSVL.

The J gene is TRBJ1-3, the V gene TRBV5-5; 7 bases agree with TRBD1. Germline CDR1 and CDR2: SGHKS and YYEKEE (reference sequence). The length of the CDR3 is 15 residues. Germline trimming cut 1 base from V and 7 bases from J; bases unmatched to any gene: 8. The CDR3, as DNA: TGTGCCAGCAGCTTGTTGTCACAGGGGTTGAACACCATATATTTT. This gives the protein CASSLLSQGLNTIYF.

The chain has TRBV6-4 and TRBJ1-1; D ambiguous. The CDR3 is 15 residues long. Germline lookup yields CDR1 MRHNA and CDR2 SNTAGT. The V gene lost 4 bases and the J gene lost 0 bases, with 12 bases spanning the gap. The CDR3 spells CASSANAGMNTEAFF. CDR3 nucleotides: TGTGCCAGCAGTGCGAATGCGGGGATGAACACTGAAGCTTTCTTT.

The chain recombines TRBV5-6 with TRBJ1-1; 8 bases match TRBD1. V shed 4 bases, J shed 1 base, and the junction held 6 bases outside the gene matches. Germline-derived CDR1 and CDR2 are SGHDT and YYEEEE. CDR3 size: 15 residues. The CDR3 nucleotides read TGTGCCAGCAGCCCGCTGGACAGGGAGAACACTGAAGCTTTCTTT. Its translation: CASSPLDRENTEAFF.

V is TRBV5-5 and J is TRBJ1-2; possible D gene TRBD1, 5 bases. V gave up 4 bases and J gave up 2 bases, with 9 bases separating them. The CDR3 has 13 residues. Germline CDR1 SGHKS, CDR2 YYEKEE (reference sequence). CDR3 nucleotide sequence: TGTGCCAGCAGCCAAACAGGAAACTATGGCTACACCTTC. Its translation: CASSQTGNYGYTF.

In this sample, this clone turned up a few times. This chain links TRBV10-3 with TRBJ1-1, with a possible D match to TRBD1 (6 bases). The V end was cut by 6 bases, the J end by 0 bases, with 20 bases between. CDR3 length: 17 residues. CDR1 and CDR2 from the germline V gene are ENHRY and SYGVKD. The CDR3 spells CAIRGAGVKYLNTEAFF. The CDR3 bases are TGTGCCATCAGGGGGGCGGGGGTTAAATATCTGAACACTGAAGCTTTCTTT.

The V gene is TRBV7-2, the J gene TRBJ1-2; D may be TRBD1 (6 bases). Trimming took 5 bases from V and 7 from J, leaving 14 bases between them. The CDR3 sequence is 13 residues long. Germline CDR1 is SGHTA and CDR2 is FQGNSA. CDR3 region: CASSPRGGGGYTF. For the CDR3, the DNA is TGTGCCAGCAGCCCCAGGGGCGGCGGTGGCTACACCTTC.

This chain connects TRBV19 to TRBJ1-1, with TRBD1 as a possible D gene (5 bases). This CDR3 is 16 amino acids long. Germline lookup yields CDR1 LNHDA and CDR2 SQIVND (reference sequence). V lost 2 bases to trimming and J lost 2 bases, with 15 bases between them. The CDR3 nucleotides are TGTGCCAGTAGTATATGGGGGGGATCTATCAACACTGAAGCTTTCTTT. It yields the protein CASSIWGGSINTEAFF. The full variable domain, its missing parts supplied by reference TRBV19 and TRBJ1-1, is DGGITQSPKYLFRKEGQNVTLSCEQNLNHDAMYWYRQDPGQGLRLIYYSQIVNDFQKGDIAEGYSVSREKKESFPLTVTSAQKNPTAFYLCASSIWGGSINTEAFFGQGTRLTVV.